This T cell receptor (beta chain) was captured by sequencing in a study of stem cell transplantation in POMP-related autoinflammatory disease. Turning to the study itself: Through one year post-transplant, neutrophils and platelets were 100% of graft donor origin.

Clones were sequenced by immunoSEQ multiplex PCR, and TCRdb holds only the in-frame ones, with some missing. The sample shows some 65,000 clones, around 90% of them seen only once. Germline CDR1 reads LNHNV; CDR2 reads YYDKDF (reference sequence). The CDR3 totals 15 residues. V dropped 4 bases and J dropped 4 bases, with 13 bases sitting between them. This chain joins TRBV15 and TRBJ2-2, with D unclear. Source: CD4+ T cells from PBMCs, taken after stem cell transplantation. The TCR sequence derives from a human patient with POMP-related autoinflammation and immune dysregulation (PRAID). The T cells may partly be graft donor cells. The CDR3 protein is CATSKTQPSTGELFF. DNA for the CDR3: TGTGCCACCAGCAAGACACAACCTAGCACCGGGGAGCTGTTTTTT.